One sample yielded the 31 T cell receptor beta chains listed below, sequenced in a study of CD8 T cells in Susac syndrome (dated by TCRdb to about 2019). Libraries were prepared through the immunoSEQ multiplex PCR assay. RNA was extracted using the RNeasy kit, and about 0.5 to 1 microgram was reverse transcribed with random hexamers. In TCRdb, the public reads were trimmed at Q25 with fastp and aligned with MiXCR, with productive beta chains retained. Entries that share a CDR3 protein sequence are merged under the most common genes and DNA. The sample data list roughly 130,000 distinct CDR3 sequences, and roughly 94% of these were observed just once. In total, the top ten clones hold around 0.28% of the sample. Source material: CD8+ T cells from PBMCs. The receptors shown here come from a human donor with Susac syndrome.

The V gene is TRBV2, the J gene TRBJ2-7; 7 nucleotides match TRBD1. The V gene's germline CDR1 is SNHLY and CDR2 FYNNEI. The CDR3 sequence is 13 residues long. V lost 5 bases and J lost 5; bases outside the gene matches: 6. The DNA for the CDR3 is TGTGCCAGCAGTCCGACAGGGAGCGACGAGCAGTACTTC. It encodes CASSPTGSDEQYF.

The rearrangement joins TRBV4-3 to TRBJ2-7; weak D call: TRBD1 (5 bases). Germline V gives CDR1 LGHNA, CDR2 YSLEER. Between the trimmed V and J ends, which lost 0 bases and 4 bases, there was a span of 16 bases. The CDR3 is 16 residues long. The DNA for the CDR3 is TGCGCCAGCAGCCAAGAAGTAGACGACAGTGCTTACGAGCAGTACTTC. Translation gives CASSQEVDDSAYEQYF.

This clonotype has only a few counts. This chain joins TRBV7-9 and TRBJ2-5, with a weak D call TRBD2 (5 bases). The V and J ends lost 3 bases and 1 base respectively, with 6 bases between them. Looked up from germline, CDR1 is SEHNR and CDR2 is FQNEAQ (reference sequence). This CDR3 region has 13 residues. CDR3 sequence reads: CASSLGSQETQYF. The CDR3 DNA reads TGTGCCAGCAGCTTGGGGAGCCAAGAGACCCAGTACTTC.

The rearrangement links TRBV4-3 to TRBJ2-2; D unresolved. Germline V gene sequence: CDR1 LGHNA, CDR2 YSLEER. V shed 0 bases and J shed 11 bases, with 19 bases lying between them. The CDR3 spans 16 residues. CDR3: CASSQEETVHLVELFF. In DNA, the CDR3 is TGCGCCAGCAGCCAAGAGGAGACGGTACACCTGGTAGAGCTGTTTTTT.

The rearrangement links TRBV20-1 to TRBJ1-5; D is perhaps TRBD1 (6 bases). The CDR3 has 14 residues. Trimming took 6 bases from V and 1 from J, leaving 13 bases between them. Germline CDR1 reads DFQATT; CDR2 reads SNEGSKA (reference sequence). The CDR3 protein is CSARVTGSNQPQHF. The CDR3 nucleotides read TGCAGTGCAAGGGTAACAGGGAGCAATCAGCCCCAGCATTTT.

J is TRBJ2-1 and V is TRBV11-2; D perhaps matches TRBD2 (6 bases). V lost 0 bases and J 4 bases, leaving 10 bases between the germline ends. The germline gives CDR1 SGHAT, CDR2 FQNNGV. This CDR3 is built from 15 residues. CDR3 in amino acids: CASSLEEDYYNEQFF. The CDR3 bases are TGTGCCAGCAGCTTAGAGGAGGACTATTACAATGAGCAGTTCTTC. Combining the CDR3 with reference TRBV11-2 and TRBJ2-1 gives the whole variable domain EAGVAQSPRYKIIEKRQSVAFWCNPISGHATLYWYQQILGQGPKLLIQFQNNGVVDDSQLPKDRFSAERLKGVDSTLKIQPAKLEDSAVYLCASSLEEDYYNEQFFGPGTRLTVL.

CDR3: CASSLVIGTHQAFF. The CDR3, as DNA: TGTGCCAGCAGCTTAGTTATCGGTACCCACCAAGCTTTCTTT. This chain links TRBV7-9 with TRBJ1-1; D remains ambiguous. Germline V gene data show CDR1 as SEHNR and CDR2 as FQNEAQ (reference sequence). V shed 1 base and J shed 9 bases, with 15 bases lying between them. This CDR3 spans 14 amino acids.

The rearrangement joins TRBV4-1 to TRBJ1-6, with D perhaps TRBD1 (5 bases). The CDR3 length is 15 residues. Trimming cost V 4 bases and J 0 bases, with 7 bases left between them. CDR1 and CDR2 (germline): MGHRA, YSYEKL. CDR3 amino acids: CASSRGSSYNSPLHF. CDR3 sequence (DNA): TGCGCCAGCAGCCGGGGGAGCTCCTATAATTCACCCCTCCACTTT.

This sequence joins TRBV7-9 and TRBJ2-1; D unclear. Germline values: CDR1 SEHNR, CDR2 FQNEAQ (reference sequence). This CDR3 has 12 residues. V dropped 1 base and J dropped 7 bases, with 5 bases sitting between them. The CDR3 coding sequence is TGTGCCAGCAGCTTAGGGATAAATGAGCAGTTCTTC. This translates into CASSLGINEQFF.

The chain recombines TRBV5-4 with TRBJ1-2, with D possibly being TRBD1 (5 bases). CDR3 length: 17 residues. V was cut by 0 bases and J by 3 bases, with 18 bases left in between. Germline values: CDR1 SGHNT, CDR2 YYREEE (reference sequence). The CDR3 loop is CASSLGLIGESDYGYTF. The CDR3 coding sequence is TGTGCCAGCAGCTTGGGCCTTATAGGGGAGTCGGACTATGGCTACACCTTC.

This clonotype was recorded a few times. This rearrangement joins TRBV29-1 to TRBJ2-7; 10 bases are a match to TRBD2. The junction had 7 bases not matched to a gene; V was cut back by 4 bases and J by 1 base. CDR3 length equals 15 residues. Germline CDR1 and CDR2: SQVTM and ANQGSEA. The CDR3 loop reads CSVGGASGSSYEQYF. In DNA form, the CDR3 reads TGCAGCGTTGGGGGGGCTAGCGGGAGTTCCTACGAGCAGTACTTC.

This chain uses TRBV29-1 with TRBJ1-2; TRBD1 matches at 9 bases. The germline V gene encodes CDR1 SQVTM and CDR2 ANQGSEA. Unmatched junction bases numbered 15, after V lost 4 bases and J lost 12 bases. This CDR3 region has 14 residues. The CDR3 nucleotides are TGCAGCGTTGGCGCCCGGGGACAGGGAAATGTGGACACCTTC. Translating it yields CSVGARGQGNVDTF.

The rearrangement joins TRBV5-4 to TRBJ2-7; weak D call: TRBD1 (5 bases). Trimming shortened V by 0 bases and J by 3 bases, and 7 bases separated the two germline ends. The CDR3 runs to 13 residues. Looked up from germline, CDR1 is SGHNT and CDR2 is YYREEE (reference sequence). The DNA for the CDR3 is TGTGCCAGCAGCTTGGGACAGCACTACGAGCAGTACTTC. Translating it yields CASSLGQHYEQYF.

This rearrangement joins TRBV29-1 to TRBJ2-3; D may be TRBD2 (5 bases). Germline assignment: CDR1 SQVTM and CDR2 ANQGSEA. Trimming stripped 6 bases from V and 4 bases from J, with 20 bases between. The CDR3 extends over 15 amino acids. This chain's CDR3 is CSVSPRASMSDTQYF. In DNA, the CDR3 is TGCAGCGTGAGCCCGCGGGCTAGCATGTCAGATACGCAGTATTTT.

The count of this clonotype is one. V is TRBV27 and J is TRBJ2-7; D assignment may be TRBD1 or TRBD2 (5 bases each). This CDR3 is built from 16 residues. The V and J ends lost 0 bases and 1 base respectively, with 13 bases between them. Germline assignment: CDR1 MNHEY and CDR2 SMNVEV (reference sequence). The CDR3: CASSLSPGTPSYEQYF. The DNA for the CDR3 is TGTGCCAGCAGTTTATCCCCCGGGACCCCTTCCTACGAGCAGTACTTC.

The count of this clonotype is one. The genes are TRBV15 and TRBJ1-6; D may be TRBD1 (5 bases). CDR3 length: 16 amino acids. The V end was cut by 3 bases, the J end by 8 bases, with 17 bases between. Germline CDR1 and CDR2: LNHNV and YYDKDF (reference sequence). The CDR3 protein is CATSSLINMGHSPLHF. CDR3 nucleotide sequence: TGTGCCACCAGCAGCCTTATCAACATGGGGCATTCACCCCTCCACTTT. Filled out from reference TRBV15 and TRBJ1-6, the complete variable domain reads DAMVIQNPRYQVTQFGKPVTLSCSQTLNHNVMYWYQQKSSQAPKLLFHYYDKDFNNEADTPDNFQSRRPNTSFCFLDIRSPGLGDTAMYLCATSSLINMGHSPLHFGNGTRLTVT.

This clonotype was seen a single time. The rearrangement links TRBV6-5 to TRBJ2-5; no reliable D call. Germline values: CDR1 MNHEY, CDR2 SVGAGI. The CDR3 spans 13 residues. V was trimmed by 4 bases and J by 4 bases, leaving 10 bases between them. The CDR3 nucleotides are TGTGCCAGCAGTTCTAACGTGGGAGAGACCCAGTACTTC. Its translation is CASSSNVGETQYF.

The CDR3 coding sequence is TGTGCCAGCAGCCAGTGGACAGGGTTTTTGGAGACCCAGTACTTC. This codes for CASSQWTGFLETQYF. The V call is TRBV13, the J call TRBJ2-5; the match to TRBD1 covers 8 bases. J was trimmed by 5 bases and V by 5 bases; bases with no gene match: 10. The length of the CDR3 is 15 residues. The V gene's germline CDR1 is PRHDT and CDR2 FYEKMQ (reference sequence).

In DNA, the CDR3 is TGTGCCAGCGGTAGCACCGGGGAGCTGTTTTTT. It codes for CASGSTGELFF. The chain has TRBV6-2 or TRBV6-3 and TRBJ2-2; D gene ambiguous. Germline V gene data show CDR1 as MNHEY and CDR2 as SVGEGT. Trimming left V 8 bases short and J 4 bases short, with 5 bases between. The CDR3 has 11 residues.

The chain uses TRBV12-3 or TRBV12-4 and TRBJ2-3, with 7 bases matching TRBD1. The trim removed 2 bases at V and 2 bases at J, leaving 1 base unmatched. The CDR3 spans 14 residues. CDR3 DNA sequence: TGTGCCAGCAGTTTACAGGGGGTCACAGATACGCAGTATTTT. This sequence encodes CASSLQGVTDTQYF.

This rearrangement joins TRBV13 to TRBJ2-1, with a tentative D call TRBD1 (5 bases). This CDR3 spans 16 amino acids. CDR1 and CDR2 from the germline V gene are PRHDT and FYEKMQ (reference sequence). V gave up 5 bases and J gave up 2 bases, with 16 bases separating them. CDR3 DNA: TGTGCCAGCAGCGCCCGGGTAAGGGGTGCCTACAATGAGCAGTTCTTC. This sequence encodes CASSARVRGAYNEQFF.

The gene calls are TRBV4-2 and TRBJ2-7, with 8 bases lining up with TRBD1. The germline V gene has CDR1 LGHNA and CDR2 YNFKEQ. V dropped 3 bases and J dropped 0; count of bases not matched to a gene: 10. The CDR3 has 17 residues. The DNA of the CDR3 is TGTGCCAGCAGCCAGGACGCCGGGACAGGAAGCTCCTACGAGCAGTACTTC. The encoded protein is CASSQDAGTGSSYEQYF.

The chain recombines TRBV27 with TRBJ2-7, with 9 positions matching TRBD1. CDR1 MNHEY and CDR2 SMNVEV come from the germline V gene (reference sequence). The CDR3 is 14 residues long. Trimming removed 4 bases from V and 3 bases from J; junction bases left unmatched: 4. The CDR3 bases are TGTGCCAGCAGTTACAGGGGGCAAGGCTACGAGCAGTACTTC. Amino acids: CASSYRGQGYEQYF.

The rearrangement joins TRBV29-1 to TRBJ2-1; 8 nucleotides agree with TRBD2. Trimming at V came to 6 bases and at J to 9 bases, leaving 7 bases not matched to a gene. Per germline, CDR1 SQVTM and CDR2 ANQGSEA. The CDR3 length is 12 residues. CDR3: CSVGGTSAEQFF. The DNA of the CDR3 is TGCAGCGTGGGAGGGACTAGTGCTGAGCAGTTCTTC.

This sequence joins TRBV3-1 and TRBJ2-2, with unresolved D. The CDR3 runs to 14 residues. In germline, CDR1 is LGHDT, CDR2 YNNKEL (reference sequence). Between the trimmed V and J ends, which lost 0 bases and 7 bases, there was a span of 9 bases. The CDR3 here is CASSQESGLGELFF. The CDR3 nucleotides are TGTGCCAGCAGCCAAGAGTCCGGGCTCGGGGAGCTGTTTTTT.

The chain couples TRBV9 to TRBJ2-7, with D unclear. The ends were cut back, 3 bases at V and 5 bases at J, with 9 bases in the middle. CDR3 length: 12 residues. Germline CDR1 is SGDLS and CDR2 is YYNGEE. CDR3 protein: CASSDGANEQYF. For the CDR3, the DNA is TGTGCCAGCAGCGATGGTGCGAACGAGCAGTACTTC.

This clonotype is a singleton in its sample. The CDR3 coding sequence is TGTGCCAGCAGTGATTTCGCAGGGATCGGCTATGGCTACACCTTC. It specifies CASSDFAGIGYGYTF. The V and J genes are TRBV2 and TRBJ1-2; D possibly corresponds to TRBD1 (5 bases). Trimming left V 3 bases short and J 4 bases short, with 15 bases between. Germline CDR1 reads SNHLY; CDR2 reads FYNNEI. The CDR3 covers 15 residues.

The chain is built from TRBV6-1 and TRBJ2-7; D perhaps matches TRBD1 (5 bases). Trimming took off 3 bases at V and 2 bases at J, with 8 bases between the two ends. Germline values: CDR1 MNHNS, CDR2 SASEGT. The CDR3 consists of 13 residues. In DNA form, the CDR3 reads TGTGCCAGCAGTGAGGGCAGGGCCTACGAGCAGTACTTC. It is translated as CASSEGRAYEQYF.

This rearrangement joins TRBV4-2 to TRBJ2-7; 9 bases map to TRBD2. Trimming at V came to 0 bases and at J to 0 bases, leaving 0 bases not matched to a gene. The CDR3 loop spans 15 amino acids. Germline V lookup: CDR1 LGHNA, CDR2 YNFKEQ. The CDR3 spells CASSQETSGSYEQYF. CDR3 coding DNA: TGTGCCAGCAGCCAAGAGACTAGCGGCTCCTACGAGCAGTACTTC.

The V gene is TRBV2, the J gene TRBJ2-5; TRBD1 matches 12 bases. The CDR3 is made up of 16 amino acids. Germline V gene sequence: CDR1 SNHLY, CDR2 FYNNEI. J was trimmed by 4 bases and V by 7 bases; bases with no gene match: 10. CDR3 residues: CASKPPGTGGRETQYF. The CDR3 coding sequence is TGTGCCAGCAAACCCCCCGGGACAGGGGGCCGAGAGACCCAGTACTTC.

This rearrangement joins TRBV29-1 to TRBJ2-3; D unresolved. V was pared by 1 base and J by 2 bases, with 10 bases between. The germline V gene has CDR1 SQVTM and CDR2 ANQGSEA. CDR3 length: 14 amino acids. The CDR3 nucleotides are TGCAGCGTTGAAGGGGTAGCAATCACAGATACGCAGTATTTT. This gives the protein CSVEGVAITDTQYF.